What follows describes a single T cell receptor (beta chain). This specimen belongs to a study of blood T cell repertoires in COVID-19. Profiling relied on immunoSEQ multiplex PCR, and the TCRdb table lists in-frame clones only, not all of them. Found here are under 250,000 clones, 85% of them singletons; the top ten hold approximately 9.6%. Membership in each cohort depended on participant-reported clinical history. The CDR3 contains 14 residues. Germline assignment: CDR1 MNHEY and CDR2 SVGEGT. V was shortened by 0 bases and J by 8 bases, with 13 bases between the two germline ends. The sequence was obtained from a woman in her forties or fifties with acute COVID-19. The genes are TRBV6-2 or TRBV6-3 and TRBJ1-1; D unclear. Input material: PBMCs or T cells enriched from blood (not recorded which). CDR3: CASSYSGGRNEAFF. In DNA, the CDR3 is TGTGCCAGCAGTTACTCGGGCGGGCGTAACGAAGCTTTCTTT.